The entry that follows covers one T cell receptor (beta chain) sequence. This entry comes from a study of PD-1 blockade in classical Hodgkin lymphoma. Some clones are missing from TCRdb's copy, which holds only in-frame ones; the method was immunoSEQ multiplex PCR. The table shows 17,000 or so clones, with around 90% occurring only once. V lost 3 bases to trimming and J lost 6 bases, with 3 bases between them. CDR3 length: 11 residues. Germline V gene sequence: CDR1 KGHSH, CDR2 LQKENI. The time point denotes: newly diagnosed, previously untreated cHL patient sample. Untreated, newly diagnosed classical Hodgkin lymphoma PBMCs were used for comparison.

The rearrangement joins TRBV18 to TRBJ2-1, with unresolved D. This clonotype originated in a human donor with classical Hodgkin lymphoma. The sequencing sample was made of peripheral blood mononuclear cells (PBMCs). The CDR3 sequence: CASSPSNEQFF. As DNA, the CDR3 is TGTGCCAGCTCACCCTCCAATGAGCAGTTCTTC.